This T cell receptor beta chain was documented in a study of a mutant IDH1 vaccine in newly diagnosed glioma (dated by TCRdb to the early 2020s). For the study in its entirety: Patients received eight vaccinations in weeks 1, 3, 5, 7, 11, 15, 19 and 23, corresponding to visits V03 through V10. Vaccination was initiated 4-6 weeks after radiotherapy alone, or concurrently with temozolomide cycles in the chemotherapy-containing groups. The roughly 35 treated patients were roughly 60% male and roughly 38% female, with a mean age of around 40 years. Before enrollment, patients had received standard therapy of radiotherapy alone, temozolomide alone, or radiochemotherapy with temozolomide; most received the combination. Peripheral blood samples were drawn at six visits, namely V03 (baseline), V05, V07, V10, V12 and V13. For exploratory analyses, longitudinal TCRB deep sequencing was carried out in around 26 treated patients wherever samples were available. General conclusions and limits of the study: Availability determined which PBMC samples were chosen for TCRB deep sequencing. The authors stated that sample limitations prevented analyses of patient blood samples from being reproduced. Immune responses induced by the vaccine were seen in approximately 93% of patients across multiple MHC alleles. No apparent relationship was observed between pseudoprogression and alterations in the top peripheral T cell clonotypes detected by TCRB sequencing.

Library method: the immunoSEQ multiplex PCR assay. Rearranged TCR beta chain sequences were amplified using the hsTCRB Kit according to the manufacturer's protocol. Sequencing of TCRB libraries was carried out on an Illumina MiSeq. Concerning the study's data processing: Demultiplexing, trimming and gene mapping were performed with the kit vendor's proprietary platform. TCRdb's version of the immuneACCESS table is confined to in-frame rearrangements and falls short of the full clone set. An unresolved V gene accounts for under half of the shortfall where checked; the remainder is of unknown origin. V and J calls and clone size follow that table, whereas D and trimming were derived from the DNA. The sample has about 38,000 clones on record, roughly 79% of them singletons. 9% to 14% of the sample is held by the ten biggest clonotypes. At the junction V is shortened by 3 bases and J by 9 bases; bases outside the gene matches: 7. Including the terminal cysteine and phenylalanine, the CDR3 comprises 14 residues. This entry keeps only the CDR3 DNA: 42 bases, framed from base 1. Per the germline V gene (reference sequence), SGHNT is the CDR1 and YYREEE is the CDR2.

The time point label here, explained by the study, means: week 5, during vaccination. A 20-mer mutant IDH1 peptide at 300 micrograms in Montanide made up each vaccine dose, which was injected subcutaneously together with topical imiquimod. All donors had newly diagnosed IDH1-mutant astrocytomas of WHO grade 3 or 4 that showed loss of nuclear ATRX. The samples were drawn from NOA16, a multicentre, single-arm, open-label phase I trial in Germany that tested a mutant IDH1 peptide vaccine in humans for the first time. The DNeasy Blood and Tissue Kit was used to extract genomic DNA from EDTA blood for TCRB sequencing. This clone has only a few counts. No cognate antigen has been identified for it. Base qualities are missing; no much larger clone stands one base away.

The chain joins TRBV5-4 to TRBJ2-1, and 9 junctional nucleotides match TRBD1. Sample: PBMCs, taken from a glioma patient whose treatment included an IDH1 peptide vaccine. The source is a man aged 45-60 years with glioma. The nucleotides read TGTGCCAGCAGCTCGGTCGGGACAGGGTCTGAGCAGTTCTTC. Translated, this is CASSSVGTGSEQFF.